These 21 T cell receptor beta chains originate from one sample sequenced in a study of blood T cell repertoires in COVID-19 (TCRdb year 2020). Libraries were constructed by the immunoSEQ multiplex PCR assay. This is the immuneACCESS table as TCRdb keeps it, with only in-frame sequences that have V and J called. A part of the clones is gone; compared with another copy, unresolved V genes explain less than half, and the rest is unexplained. The sample yields 160,000 or so clones; approximately 80% were counted once. The ten top clones hold about 14% of the sample. The specimen was peripheral blood. The receptor set was obtained from a woman aged 80 or over with acute or convalescent COVID-19.

The CDR3 here is CATEPELVRYGYTF. The CDR3 DNA reads as TGTGCCACCGAGCCTGAATTGGTGCGCTATGGCTACACCTTC. This chain joins TRBV2 and TRBJ1-2; D gene unclear. This CDR3 spans 14 amino acids. Trimming took 10 bases from V and 4 from J, leaving 19 bases between them. Per the germline V gene, CDR1 is SNHLY and CDR2 is FYNNEI.

The chain links TRBV6-6 to TRBJ1-5; 9 bases align to TRBD1. The ends lost 4 bases at V and 5 bases at J; junction bases unmatched: 6. The germline V gene has CDR1 MNHNY and CDR2 SVGAGI (reference sequence). The CDR3 runs to 15 residues. DNA of the CDR3: TGTGCCAGCAGTTCCCCCGGGACAGGGCATCAGCCCCAGCATTTT. This sequence encodes CASSSPGTGHQPQHF.

The V call is TRBV2, the J call TRBJ1-5, with 9 bases lining up with TRBD1. The J segment lost 0 bases and the V segment lost 10 bases, leaving 4 bases of the junction unmatched. The V gene's germline CDR1 is SNHLY and CDR2 FYNNEI. There are 14 residues in the CDR3. The CDR3 DNA reads TGTGCCACCCGGGACAGGGTTAGCAATCAGCCCCAGCATTTT. Translated, it gives CATRDRVSNQPQHF. The full variable domain, with the rest looked up from reference TRBV2 and TRBJ1-5, is EPEVTQTPSHQVTQMGQEVILRCVPISNHLYFYWYRQILGQKVEFLVSFYNNEISEKSEIFDDQFSVERPDGSNFTLKIRSTKLEDSAMYFCATRDRVSNQPQHFGDGTRLSIL.

The J gene is TRBJ2-1, the V gene TRBV11-2, with 12 bases that match TRBD2. Germline V gene data show CDR1 as SGHAT and CDR2 as FQNNGV. V trimming: 3 bases; J trimming: 6 bases; junction bases outside the gene matches: 3. CDR3 length: 15 residues. The CDR3 bases are TGTGCCAGCAGCTTTGGACTAGCGGGGTCCAATGAGCAGTTCTTC. The encoded protein is CASSFGLAGSNEQFF.

The V and J genes are TRBV28 and TRBJ1-5; D perhaps matches TRBD1 (6 bases). This CDR3 has 14 residues. Germline CDR1 and CDR2: MDHEN and SYDVKM. V lost 5 bases and J 5 bases, leaving 13 bases between the germline ends. This CDR3 reads CASSGGQHYQPQHF. In DNA form, the CDR3 reads TGTGCCAGCAGTGGTGGACAGCACTATCAGCCCCAGCATTTT.

In this sample, this clone turned up a few times. This chain uses TRBV6-5 with TRBJ2-3; 11 bases are shared with TRBD2. This CDR3 comprises 14 residues. Trimming cost V 6 bases and J 6 bases; bases outside gene matches: 5. Germline V gives CDR1 MNHEY, CDR2 SVGAGI. CDR3 in DNA: TGTGCCAGCAGCCGACTAGCGGGATTCGATACGCAGTATTTT. Amino acids: CASSRLAGFDTQYF.

V and J are TRBV30 and TRBJ1-4; D remains unclear. Trimming stripped 0 bases from V and 8 bases from J, with 7 bases between. Germline V gene sequence: CDR1 GTSNPN, CDR2 SVGIG (reference sequence). CDR3 length: 12 amino acids. CDR3 residues: CAWSVIAEKLFF. The CDR3 region has the DNA TGTGCCTGGAGTGTGATTGCGGAAAAACTGTTTTTT.

In this sample, this clone turned up a few times. CDR3 protein: CASSTSGVGNYGYTF. The CDR3 nucleotides read TGTGCCAGCAGTACTTCAGGGGTAGGGAACTATGGCTACACCTTC. The chain employs TRBV6-5 and TRBJ1-2; tentatively, D is TRBD1 (6 bases). V shed 5 bases and J shed 2 bases, with 15 bases lying between them. From germline, CDR1 is MNHEY and CDR2 SVGAGI. This CDR3 has 15 residues.

The V and J genes are TRBV20-1 and TRBJ2-7; D perhaps matches TRBD2 (5 bases). Trimming left V 3 bases short and J 5 bases short, with 5 bases between. CDR1 DFQATT and CDR2 SNEGSKA come from the germline V gene (reference sequence). This CDR3 contains 10 residues. CDR3 amino acids: CSASGNEQYF. As DNA, the CDR3 is TGCAGTGCTAGCGGGAACGAGCAGTACTTC.

CDR3 protein: CASSRDPGPLHF. CDR3 nucleotide sequence: TGTGCCAGTAGTCGGGATCCGGGACCCCTCCACTTT. The chain is built from TRBV19 and TRBJ1-6; no reliable D call. Looked up from germline, CDR1 is LNHDA and CDR2 is SQIVND (reference sequence). This CDR3 is built from 12 residues. V lost 5 bases, J lost 12 bases, and 11 bases lay in between. The whole variable domain, filled in from reference TRBV19 and TRBJ1-6, reads DGGITQSPKYLFRKEGQNVTLSCEQNLNHDAMYWYRQDPGQGLRLIYYSQIVNDFQKGDIAEGYSVSREKKESFPLTVTSAQKNPTAFYLCASSRDPGPLHFGNGTRLTVT.

The rearrangement joins TRBV14 to TRBJ2-1; 15 bases map to TRBD2. Germline V gene sequence: CDR1 SGHDN, CDR2 FVKESK. The V and J ends lost 0 bases and 10 bases, in that order; junction bases with no gene match: 4. This CDR3 has 16 residues. CDR3 bases: TGTGCCAGCAGCCAAGAGGGACTAGCGGGAGGAAAAGAGCAGTTCTTC. This codes for CASSQEGLAGGKEQFF.

The gene calls are TRBV28 and TRBJ1-2; TRBD1 might be the D (6 bases). With 10 bases removed from V and 8 bases from J, the gap between germline ends came to 20 bases. CDR1 MDHEN and CDR2 SYDVKM come from the germline V gene. The CDR3 covers 13 residues. The CDR3: CATTRGGAGGYTF. The CDR3 nucleotides are TGTGCCACCACGAGGGGGGGCGCAGGCGGCTACACCTTC.

The chain links TRBV5-6 to TRBJ2-5; D is unresolved. The CDR3 runs 13 residues. CDR1 is SGHDT, CDR2 YYEEEE, per germline. The V end lost 2 bases, the J end lost 5 bases, and 10 bases lay between the germline ends. Here the CDR3 DNA reads TGTGCCAGCAGCTTTTACTCGAAGGAGACCCAGTACTTC. This sequence encodes CASSFYSKETQYF.

V gene TRBV5-1 combines with J gene TRBJ2-1, with TRBD1 matching 8 bases. With V trimmed by 1 base and J by 8 bases, 8 bases remained unmatched. CDR3 length equals 15 residues. Germline-derived CDR1 and CDR2 are SGHRS and YFSETQ. The CDR3 loop reads CASSLLGQGGDEQFF. CDR3 nucleotides: TGCGCCAGCAGCTTGCTTGGACAGGGCGGTGATGAGCAGTTCTTC. The variable domain in full, completed from reference TRBV5-1 and TRBJ2-1, reads KAGVTQTPRYLIKTRGQQVTLSCSPISGHRSVSWYQQTPGQGLQFLFEYFSETQRNKGNFPGRFSGRQFSNSRSEMNVSTLELGDSALYLCASSLLGQGGDEQFFGPGTRLTVL.

DNA of the CDR3: TGTGCCTGGAGTGTTGTGGAGGAGACCCAGTACTTC. This translates into CAWSVVEETQYF. The V gene is TRBV30, the J gene TRBJ2-5; the D is unclear. The CDR3 has 12 residues. The germline V gene encodes CDR1 GTSNPN and CDR2 SVGIG (reference sequence). V dropped 0 bases and J dropped 5 bases, with 7 bases sitting between them. Using reference TRBV30 and TRBJ2-5 for the parts outside the CDR3, the full variable domain is SQTIHQWPATLVQPVGSPLSLECTVEGTSNPNLYWYRQAAGRGLQLLFYSVGIGQISSEVPQNLSASRPQDRQFILSSKKLLLSDSGFYLCAWSVVEETQYFGPGTRLLVL.

This clone was observed a single time. The V call is TRBV7-8, the J call TRBJ2-5, with D possibly TRBD2 on 5 matching bases. Per the germline V gene, CDR1 is SGHVS and CDR2 is FQNEAQ. This CDR3 region has 14 residues. Between the trimmed V and J ends, which lost 4 bases and 7 bases, there was a span of 16 bases. CDR3 bases: TGTGCCAGCAGCTCCCGTGGCGTCGAGGGGACCCAGTACTTC. This encodes CASSSRGVEGTQYF.

The table lists this clone with a few counts. The gene calls are TRBV29-1 and TRBJ1-2; perhaps TRBD1 as D (5 bases). Trimming stripped 7 bases from V and 8 bases from J, with 14 bases between. Germline CDR1 is SQVTM and CDR2 is ANQGSEA. CDR3 length: 11 residues. The CDR3 sequence is CSALTVDGYTF. The CDR3 nucleotides read TGCAGCGCCCTGACAGTCGACGGCTACACCTTC.

This rearrangement joins TRBV5-4 to TRBJ1-2; no firm D call. This CDR3 has 15 residues. Germline CDR1 reads SGHNT; CDR2 reads YYREEE (reference sequence). Trimming left V 2 bases short and J 1 base short, with 12 bases between. The CDR3 DNA reads TGTGCCAGCAGCTTCGGTGGGCCAGGTAACTATGGCTACACCTTC. It yields the protein CASSFGGPGNYGYTF.

In regard to this clone: Distinct nucleotide sequences in the sample also encode this CDR3. CDR3 region: CASSRTGNQPQHF. CDR3 sequence (DNA): TGTGCCAGCAGCCGGACAGGGAATCAGCCCCAGCATTTT. The chain combines TRBV3-1 (or the pseudogene TRBV3-2) with TRBJ1-5, with 8 bases that match TRBD1. Germline V gives CDR1 LGHDT, CDR2 YNNKEL (reference sequence). Unmatched junction bases numbered 0, after V lost 4 bases and J lost 4 bases. The CDR3 covers 13 residues.

The CDR3 bases are TGTGCCAGCAGCCCGCGACAGGGGGCGAACAATGAGCAGTTCTTC. It is translated as CASSPRQGANNEQFF. The chain carries TRBV7-9 and TRBJ2-1, with TRBD1 identical over 10 bases. Trimming removed 5 bases from V and 5 bases from J; junction bases left unmatched: 6. CDR1 SEHNR and CDR2 FQNEAQ come from the germline V gene (reference sequence). The CDR3 contains 15 residues.

J is TRBJ1-6 and V is TRBV2; no clear D gene. Trimming took 2 bases from V and 4 from J, leaving 6 bases between them. There are 14 residues in the CDR3. Looked up from germline, CDR1 is SNHLY and CDR2 is FYNNEI. Here the CDR3 DNA reads TGTGCCAGCAGTGAAATACATTATAATTCACCCCTCCACTTT. Its protein product is CASSEIHYNSPLHF.